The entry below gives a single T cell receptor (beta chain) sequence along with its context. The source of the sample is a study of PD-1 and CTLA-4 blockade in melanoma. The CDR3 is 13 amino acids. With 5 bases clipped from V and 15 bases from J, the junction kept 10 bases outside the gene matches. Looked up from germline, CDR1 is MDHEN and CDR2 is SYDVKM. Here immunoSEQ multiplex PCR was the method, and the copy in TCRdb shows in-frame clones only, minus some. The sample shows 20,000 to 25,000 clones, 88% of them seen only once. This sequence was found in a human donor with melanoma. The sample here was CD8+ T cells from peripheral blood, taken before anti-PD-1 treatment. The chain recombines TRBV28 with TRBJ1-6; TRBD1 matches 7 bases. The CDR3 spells CASSRPPTGSLHF. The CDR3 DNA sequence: TGTGCCAGCAGTCGACCCCCGACAGGGAGCCTCCACTTT.